This note documents a single T cell receptor (beta chain) sequence. The antigen is undetermined. The method was immunoSEQ multiplex PCR; TCRdb's version includes in-frame clones alone and lacks a portion of them. In the table there are around 200,000 clones, 85% to 90% of which are singletons. The sample originates from a study of T cell responses to AZD1222 COVID-19 vaccine. Findings and caveats of the study: Nearly half of unique spike-specific TCRs reportedly avoided B.1.351 and B.1.1.7 mutated regions. White British donors predominated, females outnumbered males, and clonal diversity was possibly underestimated.

Trimming removed 1 base from V and 0 bases from J, with 7 bases in between. This CDR3 has 14 residues. CDR1 and CDR2 from the germline V gene are SGHRS and YFSETQ. The clonotype originates from an adult in good health. This specimen was peripheral blood, taken on day 0 of AZD1222 vaccination. This sequence joins TRBV5-1 and TRBJ1-1; no firm D call. The CDR3 spells CASSLTAMNTEAFF. The DNA of the CDR3 is TGCGCCAGCAGCTTGACCGCAATGAACACTGAAGCTTTCTTT. The complete variable domain, with remaining parts taken from reference TRBV5-1 and TRBJ1-1, reads KAGVTQTPRYLIKTRGQQVTLSCSPISGHRSVSWYQQTPGQGLQFLFEYFSETQRNKGNFPGRFSGRQFSNSRSEMNVSTLELGDSALYLCASSLTAMNTEAFFGQGTRLTVV.